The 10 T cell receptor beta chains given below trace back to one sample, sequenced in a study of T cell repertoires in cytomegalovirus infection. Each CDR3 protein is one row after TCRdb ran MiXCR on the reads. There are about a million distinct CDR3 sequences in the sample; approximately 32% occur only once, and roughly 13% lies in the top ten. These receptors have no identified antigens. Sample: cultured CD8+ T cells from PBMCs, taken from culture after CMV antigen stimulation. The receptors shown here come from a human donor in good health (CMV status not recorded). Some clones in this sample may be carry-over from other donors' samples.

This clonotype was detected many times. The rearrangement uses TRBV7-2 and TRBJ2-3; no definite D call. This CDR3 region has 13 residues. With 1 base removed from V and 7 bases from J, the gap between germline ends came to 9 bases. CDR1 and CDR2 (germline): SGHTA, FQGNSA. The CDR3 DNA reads TGTGCCAGCAGCTTAGAAGGGATAAATACGCAGTATTTT. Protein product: CASSLEGINTQYF. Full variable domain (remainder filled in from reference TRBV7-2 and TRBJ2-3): GAGVSQSPSNKVTEKGKDVELRCDPISGHTALYWYRQSLGQGLEFLIYFQGNSAPDKSGLPSDRFSAERTGGSVSTLTIQRTQQEDSAVYLCASSLEGINTQYFGPGTRLTVL.

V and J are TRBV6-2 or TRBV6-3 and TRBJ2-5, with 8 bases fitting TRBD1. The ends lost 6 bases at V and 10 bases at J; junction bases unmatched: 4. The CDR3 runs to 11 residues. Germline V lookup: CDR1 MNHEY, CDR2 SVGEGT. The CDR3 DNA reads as TGTGCCAGCAGAACGACAGGGGACCAGTACTTC. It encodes CASRTTGDQYF.

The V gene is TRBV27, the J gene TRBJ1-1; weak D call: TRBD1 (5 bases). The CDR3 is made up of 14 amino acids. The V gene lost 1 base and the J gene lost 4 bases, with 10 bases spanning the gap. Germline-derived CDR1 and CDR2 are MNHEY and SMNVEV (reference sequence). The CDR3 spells CASSLFGGVTEAFF. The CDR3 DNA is TGTGCCAGCAGTTTATTCGGGGGGGTCACTGAAGCTTTCTTT.

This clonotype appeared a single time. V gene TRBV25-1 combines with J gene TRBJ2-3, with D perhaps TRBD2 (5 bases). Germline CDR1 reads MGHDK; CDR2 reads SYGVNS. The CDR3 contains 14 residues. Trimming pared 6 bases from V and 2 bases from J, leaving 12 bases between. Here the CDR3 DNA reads TGTGCCAGCAGACCGAGGGTCTACACAGATACGCAGTATTTT. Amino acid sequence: CASRPRVYTDTQYF.

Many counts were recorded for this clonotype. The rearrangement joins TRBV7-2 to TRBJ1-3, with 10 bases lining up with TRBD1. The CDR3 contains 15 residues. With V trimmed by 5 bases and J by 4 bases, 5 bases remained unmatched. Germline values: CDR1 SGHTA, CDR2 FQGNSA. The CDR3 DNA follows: TGTGCCAGCAGCCCCGACAGGGGGCAAGGAAACACCATATATTTT. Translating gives CASSPDRGQGNTIYF. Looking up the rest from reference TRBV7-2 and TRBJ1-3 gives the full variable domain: GAGVSQSPSNKVTEKGKDVELRCDPISGHTALYWYRQSLGQGLEFLIYFQGNSAPDKSGLPSDRFSAERTGGSVSTLTIQRTQQEDSAVYLCASSPDRGQGNTIYFGEGSWLTVV.

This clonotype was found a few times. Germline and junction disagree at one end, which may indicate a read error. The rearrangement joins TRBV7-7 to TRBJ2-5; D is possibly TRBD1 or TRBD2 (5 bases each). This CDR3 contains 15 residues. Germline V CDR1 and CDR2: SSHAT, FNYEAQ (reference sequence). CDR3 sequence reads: CASSPGLGAGETQYF. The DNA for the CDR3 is TGTGCTAGCAGCCCAGGATTAGGGGCGGGAGAGACCCAGTACTTC.

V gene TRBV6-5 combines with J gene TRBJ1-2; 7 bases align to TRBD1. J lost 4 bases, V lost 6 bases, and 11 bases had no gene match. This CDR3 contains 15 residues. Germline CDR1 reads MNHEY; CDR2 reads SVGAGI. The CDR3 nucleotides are TGTGCCAGCAGCTGGCTCAGGGGGAAGAGCTATGGCTACACCTTC. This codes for CASSWLRGKSYGYTF.

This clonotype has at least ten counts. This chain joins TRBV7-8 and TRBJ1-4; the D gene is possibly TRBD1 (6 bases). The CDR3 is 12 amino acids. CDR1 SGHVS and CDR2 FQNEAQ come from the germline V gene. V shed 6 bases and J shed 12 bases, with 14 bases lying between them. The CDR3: CASRTSGVELFF. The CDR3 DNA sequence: TGTGCCAGCAGAACCTCAGGGGTGGAACTGTTTTTT.

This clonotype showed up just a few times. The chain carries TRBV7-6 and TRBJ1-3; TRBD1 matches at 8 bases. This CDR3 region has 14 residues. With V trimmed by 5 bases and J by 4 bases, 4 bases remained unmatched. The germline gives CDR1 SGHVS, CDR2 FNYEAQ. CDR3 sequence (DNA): TGTGCCAGCAGCCCCCGACAGGGGGGAAACACCATATATTTT. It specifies CASSPRQGGNTIYF.

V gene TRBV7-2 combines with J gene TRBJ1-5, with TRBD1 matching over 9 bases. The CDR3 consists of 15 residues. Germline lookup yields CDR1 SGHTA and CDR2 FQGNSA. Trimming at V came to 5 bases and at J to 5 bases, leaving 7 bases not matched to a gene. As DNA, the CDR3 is TGTGCCAGCAGCCGGGACAGGGCAGCTTATCAGCCCCAGCATTTT. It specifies CASSRDRAAYQPQHF.